This T cell receptor (beta chain) originates from a study of somatic mutations in cytotoxic T cells in rheumatoid arthritis. The germline gives CDR1 SGDLS, CDR2 YYNGEE. This CDR3 is 12 amino acids long. Between the trimmed V and J ends, which lost 2 bases and 7 bases, there was a span of 10 bases. TCRdb keeps only in-frame clones here, not all; method: immunoSEQ multiplex PCR. The sample contains about 11,000 clones, 70% to 85% of which appear only once. This TCR came from an adult with rheumatoid arthritis. The specimen was CD8+ T cells sorted from blood. The rearrangement uses TRBV9 and TRBJ2-7; D not resolved. The CDR3 reads CASSVSSGEQYF. CDR3 nucleotide sequence: TGTGCCAGCAGCGTGAGCTCGGGTGAGCAGTACTTC.